This T cell receptor beta chain was identified in a study of T cell repertoires in cytomegalovirus infection (dated by TCRdb to about 2019). About the investigation overall: Peptide stimulations targeted recently identified HLA-C-restricted CMV epitopes, whose presentation resists viral immunomodulation, together with well-studied HLA-B-restricted epitopes. Because public TCR beta signatures pointed to carriage of CMV infection together with the matching HLA type, the HLA type of each donor mattered for the analysis.

The data were produced on an Illumina HiSeq 1500. TCRdb took the public reads, trimmed them with fastp at Q25, ran MiXCR for clone calling and kept in-frame beta chains. Each CDR3 protein appears once, grouped with its most common genes and DNA. The sample contains around 430,000 distinct CDR3 sequences, about 39% of them found a single time. Of the sample, around 45% is held by the ten largest clones. The sample's treatment or condition, from its label and the paper: in vitro stimulation with specific CMV peptide epitopes to enrich CMV-specific T cells. Sequences SGHKS (CDR1) and YYEKEE (CDR2) are obtained from the germline V gene (reference sequence). The CDR3 covers 14 residues, taking in both the cysteine and the phenylalanine. The DNA shown is the 42-base CDR3, in frame from base 1. The germline ends are 19 bases apart after V is trimmed by 6 bases and J by 7 bases. Findings and caveats that apply to the study as a whole: In the ex vivo response, HLA-C-restricted CMV-specific TCR beta clonotypes were dominant, and in two of eight donors the single most frequent clonotype came from this HLA-C-restricted group. In both this cohort and an independent roughly 330-donor cohort, the cumulative frequency of public TCR beta family members distinguished carriers of CMV infection plus the relevant HLA type.

For this clonotype: Its cognate antigen has yet to be identified. Per-base quality was not reported, and no clone a single base away is much larger than it.

The clonotype comes from a human donor in good health (CMV status not recorded). Some clones in this sample may be carry-over from other donors' samples. Material: cultured PBMCs, obtained from culture after CMV antigen stimulation. Recombination joined TRBV5-5 with TRBJ1-1; confidence is insufficient to name the D gene. The CDR3 here reads CASTLYPSLGEAFF. The nucleotide sequence reads TGTGCCAGCACCCTTTACCCTTCCTTAGGTGAAGCTTTCTTT. This CDR3, with the reference TRBV5-5 and TRBJ1-1 proteins standing in past its ends, gives the full variable domain DAGVTQSPTHLIKTRGQQVTLRCSPISGHKSVSWYQQVLGQGPQFIFQYYEKEERGRGNFPDRFSARQFPNYSSELNVNALLLGDSALYLCASTLYPSLGEAFFGQGTRLTVV.